This record concerns one T cell receptor beta chain sequence. This clonotype appeared many times. What antigen it recognizes has not been identified. No much larger clone is present one base from it, and per-base qualities are unavailable. cDNA was synthesized by template-switch 5'RACE using a primer with a 10-nucleotide random unique molecular identifier that tagged each TCR transcript. Every sequencing run yielded over 160 million TCR-beta sequences covering 15-18 subjects. The RNeasy kit was used for extraction of total RNA. Using the KAPA Real-time Library Amplification kit, TCR-beta VDJ regions were amplified with primers for the TCR constant region and the 5'RACE anchor. Sample indexes and Illumina adaptors were added in a first PCR, after which library yield was increased in a second PCR. After Ampure bead purification, the roughly 650 bp TCR product was size-selected on a 2% E-gel SizeSelection system. Library quality was checked on a Bioanalyzer, concentration was measured with Qubit, and libraries were quantified with the Kapa Library Quantification kit before pooling. Paired-end 2 x 150 bp sequencing of the libraries was performed on an Illumina HiSeq 2500. To increase sequence diversity, about 25-31% phiX was spiked into each library pool. From the authors' description of their analysis: The quality-filtered reads were processed with the UMI-based MiGEC pipeline, whose error correction step removed more than 85% of the raw TCR sequences. IMGT germline references were used for alignment of VDJ genes, and clonotypes were defined by a unique CDR3 amino acid sequence together with V-J genes. Clonal expansion, Shannon diversity and CDR3 relatedness were evaluated with VDJtools (CalcPairwiseDistances, ClusterSamples), while phylogenetic trees were built in CLCbio workbench. Using coefficient-of-variation modelling across technical triplicates, the study counted a clone as expanded if it had at least 8 unique UMIs. TCRdb redid the processing of the public reads, applying fastp at Q25 and MiXCR, and retained in-frame beta chains. Entries are consolidated by CDR3 protein sequence, retaining the most common genes and DNA. These V and J calls originate from TCRdb's pipeline instead of the authors' own analysis. For this sample the table gives more than 50,000 distinct CDR3 sequences, of which around 4.2% were detected only once. 1% to 1.5% of the sample belongs to the ten largest clones.

This sample was included in a study of neurological immune-mediated disorders (dated by TCRdb to about 2019). With respect to the entire study: Of the approximately 34 multiple sclerosis patients, approximately 31 had relapsing-remitting MS and 3 had secondary progressive MS. Peripheral blood TCR-beta repertoires from HTLV-I-associated myelopathy (HAM/TSP) patients, multiple sclerosis patients and healthy controls were compared by UMI-based sequencing. The roughly 110 TCR-beta libraries covered PBMC samples along with longitudinal samples, technical triplicates, and paired sorted CD4+ and CD8+ T-cell subsets. Of the 65 to 70 subjects in the cohort, some 15 were HAM/TSP patients, about 35 were multiple sclerosis patients, and some 20 were healthy controls.

Findings and caveats that apply to the study as a whole: TCR clonal expansion was greatest in HAM/TSP patients and smallest in MS patients, who ranked below even healthy controls. No identical CDR3 amino acid sequences were shared among expanded clones across subjects, suggesting private TCR-beta repertoires in all groups. Repertoires from 18 of 34 MS patients were grouped by phylogenetic analysis into a cluster of related CDR3 sequences, suggesting a possible repertoire-level signature. The MS cluster was not associated with any clinical or MRI features, and the authors stated that larger cohorts are needed.

CDR1 DFQATT and CDR2 SNEGSKA were looked up in the germline V gene (reference sequence). The CDR3 runs 14 residues from the cysteine to the phenylalanine. Solely the CDR3 DNA is kept, with 42 bases framed from the first base. The V end loses 5 bases and the J end loses 2 bases, and a stretch of 15 bases separates them. Unsorted PBMC libraries were generated from 2 million PBMCs stored in RNAlater at -80 °C until RNA extraction. The multiple sclerosis patients were enrolled in a US clinical protocol that evaluated disease progression with magnetic resonance imaging. PBMCs were separated from peripheral blood using Ficoll-Hypaque density gradient centrifugation and then cryopreserved in liquid nitrogen.

The receptor chain draws on TRBV20-1 and TRBJ2-5, with TRBD2 tentatively as D gene (5 bases match). The sequenced sample consisted of PBMCs. The origin of this receptor is a man aged 25-45 years with multiple sclerosis. The CDR3 protein: CSAEGLLVQETQYF. Read as DNA, the sequence is TGCAGTGCTGAGGGTCTTTTAGTTCAAGAGACCCAGTACTTC.